Listed below are T cell receptor beta chains from one sample, sequenced in a study of T-cell memory formation after mild COVID-19. TCRdb ran MiXCR on the 5' RACE reads and lists one entry per CDR3 protein. The sample lists 110,000 or so distinct CDR3 sequences, 22% occurring once. The specimen was PBMCs or a T cell subset sorted from them (not recorded which). Source of these receptors: a man aged 18-30 years who had mild COVID-19 (a few samples of this study predate the infection). Cell type and time point are not known. The CDR3 runs from the conserved cysteine through the conserved F or W. Not all rows give a size; the values are once, few, many and, for expanded clones, a class.

TRBV4-2,-,TRBJ1-2,CASSQESPGFGYGYTF
TRBV29-1,-,TRBJ1-5,CSASMGSSNQPQHF
TRBV12-3/TRBV12-4,few,TRBJ2-7,CASSSLAGEQYF
TRBV20-1,-,TRBJ2-1,CSARDQSSYNEQFF
TRBV12-3/TRBV12-4,-,TRBJ2-5,CASRRGGGTQETQYF
TRBV5-5,-,TRBJ2-4,CASSFPDRWQGVDIQYF
TRBV6-6,few,TRBJ1-5,CASSYSDIGNQPQHF
TRBV7-3,-,TRBJ2-1,CASSLLAGGLNEQFF
TRBV7-6,-,TRBJ1-4,CASRIEPGPNEKLFF
TRBV20-1,medium-sized,TRBJ2-7,CSARTGIRYEQYF
TRBV28,few,TRBJ2-1,CASSRGGYNEQFF
TRBV6-2/TRBV6-3,-,TRBJ2-5,CASSYSTGPAYGTQYF
TRBV4-2,few,TRBJ2-1,CASTPGRGGYNEQFF
TRBV29-1,few,TRBJ2-7,CSVESGGSYEQYF
TRBV7-3,few,TRBJ2-1,CASSLSDSYEQFF
TRBV4-1,-,TRBJ1-2,CASSQEVGTGFYGYTF
TRBV6-2/TRBV6-3,few,TRBJ2-5,CATRTGQEEAGLPGETQYF
TRBV7-9,-,TRBJ2-6,CASSSGVRSSGANVLTF